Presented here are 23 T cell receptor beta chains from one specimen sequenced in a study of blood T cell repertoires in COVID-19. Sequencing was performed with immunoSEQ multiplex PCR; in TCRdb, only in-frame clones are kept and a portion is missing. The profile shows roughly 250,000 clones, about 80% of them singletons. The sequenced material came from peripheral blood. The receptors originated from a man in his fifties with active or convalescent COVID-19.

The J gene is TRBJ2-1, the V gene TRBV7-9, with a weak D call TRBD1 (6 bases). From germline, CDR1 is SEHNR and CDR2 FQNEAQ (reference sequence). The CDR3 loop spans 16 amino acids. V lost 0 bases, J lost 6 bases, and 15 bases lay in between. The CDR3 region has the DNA TGTGCCAGCAGCTTAGCGGGACATCGCGGGCTCAATGAGCAGTTCTTC. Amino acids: CASSLAGHRGLNEQFF.

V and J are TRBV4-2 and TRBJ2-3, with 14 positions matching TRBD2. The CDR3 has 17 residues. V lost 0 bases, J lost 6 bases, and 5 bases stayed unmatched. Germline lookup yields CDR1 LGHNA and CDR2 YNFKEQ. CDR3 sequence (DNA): TGTGCCAGCAGCCAAGATACTGGGACTAGCGGGGGCGATACGCAGTATTTT. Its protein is CASSQDTGTSGGDTQYF.

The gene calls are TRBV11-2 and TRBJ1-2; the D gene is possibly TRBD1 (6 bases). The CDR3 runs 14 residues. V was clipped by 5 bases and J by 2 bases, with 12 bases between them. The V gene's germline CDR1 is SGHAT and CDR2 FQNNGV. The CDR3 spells CASSLLGTNYGYTF. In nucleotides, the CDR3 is TGTGCCAGCAGCCTCCTCGGGACAAACTATGGCTACACCTTC.

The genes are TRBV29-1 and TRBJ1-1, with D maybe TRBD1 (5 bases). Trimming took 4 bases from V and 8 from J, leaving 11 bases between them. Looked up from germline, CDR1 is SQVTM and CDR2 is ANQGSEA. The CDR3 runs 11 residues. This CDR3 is CSVGVGGEAFF. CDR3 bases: TGCAGCGTTGGGGTCGGGGGGGAAGCTTTCTTT.

For the CDR3, the DNA is TGCGCCAGCAGCTCTGGGGGACAGAGCAATCAGCCCCAGCATTTT. Encoded protein: CASSSGGQSNQPQHF. V and J are TRBV5-1 and TRBJ1-5; the match to TRBD1 covers 7 bases. There are 15 residues in the CDR3. V shed 3 bases, J shed 1 base, and the junction held 4 bases outside the gene matches. Germline CDR1 SGHRS, CDR2 YFSETQ. Based on the CDR3 plus reference TRBV5-1 and TRBJ1-5, the full variable domain is KAGVTQTPRYLIKTRGQQVTLSCSPISGHRSVSWYQQTPGQGLQFLFEYFSETQRNKGNFPGRFSGRQFSNSRSEMNVSTLELGDSALYLCASSSGGQSNQPQHFGDGTRLSIL.

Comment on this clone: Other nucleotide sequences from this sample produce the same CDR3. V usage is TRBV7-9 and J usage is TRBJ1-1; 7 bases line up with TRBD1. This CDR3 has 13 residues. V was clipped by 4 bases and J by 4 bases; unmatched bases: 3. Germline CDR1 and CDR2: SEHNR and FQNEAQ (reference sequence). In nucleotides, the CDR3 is TGTGCCAGCAGCTGGACAGGAAGCACTGAAGCTTTCTTT. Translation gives CASSWTGSTEAFF.

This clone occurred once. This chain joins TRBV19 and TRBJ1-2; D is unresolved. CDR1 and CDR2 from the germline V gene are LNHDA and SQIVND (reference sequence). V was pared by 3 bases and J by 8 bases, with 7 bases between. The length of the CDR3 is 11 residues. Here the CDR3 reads CASSMLRGYTF. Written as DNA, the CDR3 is TGTGCCAGTAGTATGCTGCGGGGCTACACCTTC.

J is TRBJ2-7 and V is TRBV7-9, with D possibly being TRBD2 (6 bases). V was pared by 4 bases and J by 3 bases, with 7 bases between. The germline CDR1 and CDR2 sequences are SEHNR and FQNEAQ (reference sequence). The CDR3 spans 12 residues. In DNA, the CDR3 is TGTGCCAGCAGCTGGGGGGACTACGAGCAGTACTTC. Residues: CASSWGDYEQYF.

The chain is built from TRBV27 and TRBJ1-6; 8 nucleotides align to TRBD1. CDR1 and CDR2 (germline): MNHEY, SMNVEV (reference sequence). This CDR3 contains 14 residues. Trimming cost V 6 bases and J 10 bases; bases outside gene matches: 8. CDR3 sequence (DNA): TGTGCCAGCAGGTCGACAGGGGCCCTCTCACCCCTCCACTTT. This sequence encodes CASRSTGALSPLHF.

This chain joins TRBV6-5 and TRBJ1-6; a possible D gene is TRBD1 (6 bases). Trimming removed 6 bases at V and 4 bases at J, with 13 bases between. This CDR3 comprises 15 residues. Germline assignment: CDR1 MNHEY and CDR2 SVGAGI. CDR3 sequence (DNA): TGTGCCAGCAGCTCCGGGACAAATTATAATTCACCCCTCCACTTT. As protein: CASSSGTNYNSPLHF.

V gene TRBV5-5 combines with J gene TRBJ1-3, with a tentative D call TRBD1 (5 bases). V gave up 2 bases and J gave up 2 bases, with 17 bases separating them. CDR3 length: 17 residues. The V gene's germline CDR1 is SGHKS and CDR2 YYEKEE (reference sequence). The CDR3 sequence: CASSFNPGIITGNTIYF. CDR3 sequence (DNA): TGTGCCAGCAGCTTTAATCCAGGGATTATCACTGGAAACACCATATATTTT.

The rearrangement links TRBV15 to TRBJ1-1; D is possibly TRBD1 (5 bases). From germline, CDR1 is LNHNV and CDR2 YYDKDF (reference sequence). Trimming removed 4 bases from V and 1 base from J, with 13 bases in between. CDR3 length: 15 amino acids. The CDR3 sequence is CATSTTGGSNTEAFF. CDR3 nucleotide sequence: TGTGCCACCAGCACAACCGGGGGGTCGAACACTGAAGCTTTCTTT.

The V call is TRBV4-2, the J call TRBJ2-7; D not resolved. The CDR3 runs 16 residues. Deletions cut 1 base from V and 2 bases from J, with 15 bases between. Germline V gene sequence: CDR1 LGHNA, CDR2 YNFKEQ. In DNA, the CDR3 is TGTGCCAGCAGCCAAGTTGGAACAGCTTCCACCTACGAGCAGTACTTC. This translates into CASSQVGTASTYEQYF.

DNA for the CDR3: TGCGCCAGAAGCATAGACAGGAAGGCCTGGATAGCCTCTCCAAAAATTAACTACGAGCAGTACTTC. It is translated as CARSIDRKAWIASPKINYEQYF. The chain combines TRBV10-1 with TRBJ2-7, with a possible D match to TRBD1 (6 bases). Germline V CDR1 and CDR2: WNHNN, SYGVQD (reference sequence). The CDR3 has 22 amino acids. V was trimmed by 9 bases and J by 3 bases, leaving 42 bases between them.

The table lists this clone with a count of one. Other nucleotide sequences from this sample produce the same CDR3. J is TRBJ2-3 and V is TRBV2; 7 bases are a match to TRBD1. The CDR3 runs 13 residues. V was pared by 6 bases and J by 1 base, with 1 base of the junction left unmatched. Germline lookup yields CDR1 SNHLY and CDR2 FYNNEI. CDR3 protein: CASSDRGTDTQYF. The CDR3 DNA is TGTGCCAGCAGCGACAGGGGCACAGATACGCAGTATTTT.

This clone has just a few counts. The CDR3 region is CASSRGQGYYNEQFF. As DNA, the CDR3 is TGTGCCAGCAGCCGGGGACAGGGGTATTACAATGAGCAGTTCTTC. V and J are TRBV7-9 and TRBJ2-1; 10 bases align to TRBD1. With 5 bases clipped from V and 4 bases from J, the junction kept 5 bases outside the gene matches. Germline CDR1 is SEHNR and CDR2 is FQNEAQ (reference sequence). The CDR3 has 15 amino acids.

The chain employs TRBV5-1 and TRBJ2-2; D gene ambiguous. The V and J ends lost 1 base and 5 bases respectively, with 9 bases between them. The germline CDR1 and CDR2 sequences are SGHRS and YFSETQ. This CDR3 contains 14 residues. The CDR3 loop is CASSLNSYTGELFF. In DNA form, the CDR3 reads TGCGCCAGCAGCTTGAACAGTTATACCGGGGAGCTGTTTTTT.

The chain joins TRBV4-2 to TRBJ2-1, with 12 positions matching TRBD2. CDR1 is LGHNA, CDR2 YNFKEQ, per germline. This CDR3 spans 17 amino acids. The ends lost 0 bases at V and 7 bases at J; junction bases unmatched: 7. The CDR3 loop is CASSQDPSGGASNEQFF. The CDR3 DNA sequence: TGTGCCAGCAGCCAAGATCCTAGCGGGGGGGCAAGTAATGAGCAGTTCTTC.

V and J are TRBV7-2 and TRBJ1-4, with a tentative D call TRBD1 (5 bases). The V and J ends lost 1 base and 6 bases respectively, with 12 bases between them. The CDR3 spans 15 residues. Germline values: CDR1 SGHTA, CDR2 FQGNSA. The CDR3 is CASSLGGGGYEKLFF. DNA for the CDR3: TGTGCCAGCAGCTTAGGCGGGGGAGGGTATGAAAAACTGTTTTTT. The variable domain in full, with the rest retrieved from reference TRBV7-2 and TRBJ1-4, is GAGVSQSPSNKVTEKGKDVELRCDPISGHTALYWYRQSLGQGLEFLIYFQGNSAPDKSGLPSDRFSAERTGGSVSTLTIQRTQQEDSAVYLCASSLGGGGYEKLFFGSGTQLSVL.

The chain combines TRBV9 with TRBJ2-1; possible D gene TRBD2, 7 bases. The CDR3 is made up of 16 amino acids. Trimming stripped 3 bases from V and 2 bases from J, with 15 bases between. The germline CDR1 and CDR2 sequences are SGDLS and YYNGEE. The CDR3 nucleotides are TGTGCCAGCAGCGGTAGTGGGGGGGCACCCTACAATGAGCAGTTCTTC. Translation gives CASSGSGGAPYNEQFF. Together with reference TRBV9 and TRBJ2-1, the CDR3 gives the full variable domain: DSGVTQTPKHLITATGQRVTLRCSPRSGDLSVYWYQQSLDQGLQFLIQYYNGEERAKGNILERFSAQQFPDLHSELNLSSLELGDSALYFCASSGSGGAPYNEQFFGPGTRLTVL.

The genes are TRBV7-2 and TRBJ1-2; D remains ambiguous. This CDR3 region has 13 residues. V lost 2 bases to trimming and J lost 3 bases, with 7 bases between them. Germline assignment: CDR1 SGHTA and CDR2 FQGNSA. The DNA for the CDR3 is TGTGCCAGCAGCTTACCACAGTACTATGGCTACACCTTC. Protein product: CASSLPQYYGYTF. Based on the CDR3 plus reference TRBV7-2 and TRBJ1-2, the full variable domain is GAGVSQSPSNKVTEKGKDVELRCDPISGHTALYWYRQSLGQGLEFLIYFQGNSAPDKSGLPSDRFSAERTGGSVSTLTIQRTQQEDSAVYLCASSLPQYYGYTFGSGTRLTVV.

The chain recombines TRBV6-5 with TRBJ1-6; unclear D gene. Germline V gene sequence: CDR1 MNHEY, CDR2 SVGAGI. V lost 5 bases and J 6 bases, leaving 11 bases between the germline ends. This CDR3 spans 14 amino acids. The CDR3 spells CASSTRQVNSPLHF. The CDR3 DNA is TGTGCCAGCAGTACCCGACAAGTTAATTCACCCCTCCACTTT.

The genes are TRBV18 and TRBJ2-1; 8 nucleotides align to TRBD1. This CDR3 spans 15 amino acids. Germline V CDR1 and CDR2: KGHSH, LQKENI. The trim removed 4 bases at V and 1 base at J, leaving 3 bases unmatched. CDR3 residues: CASSLGQGSYNEQFF. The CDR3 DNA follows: TGTGCCAGCTCACTCGGACAGGGTTCCTACAATGAGCAGTTCTTC.